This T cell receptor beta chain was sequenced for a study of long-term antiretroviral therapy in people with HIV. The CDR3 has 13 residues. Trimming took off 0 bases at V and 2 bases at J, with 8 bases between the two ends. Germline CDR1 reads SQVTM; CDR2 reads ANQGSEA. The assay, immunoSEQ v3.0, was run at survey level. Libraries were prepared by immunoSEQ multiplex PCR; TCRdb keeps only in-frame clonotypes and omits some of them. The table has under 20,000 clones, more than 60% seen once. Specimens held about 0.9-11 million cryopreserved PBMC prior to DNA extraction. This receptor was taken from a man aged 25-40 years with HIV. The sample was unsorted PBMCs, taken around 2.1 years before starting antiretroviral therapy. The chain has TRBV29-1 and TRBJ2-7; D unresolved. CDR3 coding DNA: TGCAGCGTTGAAGATCCATACACCTACGAGCAGTACTTC. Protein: CSVEDPYTYEQYF.